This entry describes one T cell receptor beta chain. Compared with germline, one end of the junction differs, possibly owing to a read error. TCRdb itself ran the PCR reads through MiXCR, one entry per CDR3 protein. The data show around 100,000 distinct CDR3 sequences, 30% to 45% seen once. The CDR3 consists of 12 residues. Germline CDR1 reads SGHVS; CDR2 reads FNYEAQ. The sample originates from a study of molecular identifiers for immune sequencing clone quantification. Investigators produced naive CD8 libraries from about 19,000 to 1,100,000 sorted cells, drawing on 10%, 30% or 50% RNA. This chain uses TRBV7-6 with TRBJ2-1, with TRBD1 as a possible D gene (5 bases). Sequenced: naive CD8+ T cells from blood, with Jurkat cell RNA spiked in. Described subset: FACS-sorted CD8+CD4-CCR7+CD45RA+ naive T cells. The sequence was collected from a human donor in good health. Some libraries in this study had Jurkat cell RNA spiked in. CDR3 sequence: CASSPDSNGQFF. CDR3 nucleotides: TGTGCCAGCAGCCCAGACAGCAATGGGCAGTTCTTC.